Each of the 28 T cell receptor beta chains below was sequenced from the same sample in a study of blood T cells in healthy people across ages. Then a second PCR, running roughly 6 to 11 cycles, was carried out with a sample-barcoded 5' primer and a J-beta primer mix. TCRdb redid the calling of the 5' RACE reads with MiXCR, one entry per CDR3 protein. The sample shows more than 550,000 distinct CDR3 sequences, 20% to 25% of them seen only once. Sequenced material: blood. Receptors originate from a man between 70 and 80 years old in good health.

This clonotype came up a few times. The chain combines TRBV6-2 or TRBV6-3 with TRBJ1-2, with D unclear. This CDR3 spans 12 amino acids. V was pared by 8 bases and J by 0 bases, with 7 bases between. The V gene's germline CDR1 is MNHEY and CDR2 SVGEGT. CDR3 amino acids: CASYGANYGYTF. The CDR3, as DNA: TGTGCCAGCTACGGAGCTAACTATGGCTACACCTTC.

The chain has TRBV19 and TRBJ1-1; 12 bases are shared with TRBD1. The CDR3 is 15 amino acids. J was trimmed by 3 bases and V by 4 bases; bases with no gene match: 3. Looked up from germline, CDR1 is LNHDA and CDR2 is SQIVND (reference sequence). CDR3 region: CASSRDRGQDTEAFF. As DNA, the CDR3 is TGTGCCAGTAGTAGGGACAGGGGGCAGGACACTGAAGCTTTCTTT.

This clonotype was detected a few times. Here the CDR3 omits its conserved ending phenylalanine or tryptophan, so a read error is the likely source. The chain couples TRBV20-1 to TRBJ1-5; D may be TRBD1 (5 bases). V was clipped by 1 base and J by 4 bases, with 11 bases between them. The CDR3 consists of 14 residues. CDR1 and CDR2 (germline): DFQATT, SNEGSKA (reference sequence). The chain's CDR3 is CSARGGGSNQPQHL. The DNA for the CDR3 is TGCAGTGCTAGAGGTGGGGGGTCAAATCAGCCCCAGCATCTT.

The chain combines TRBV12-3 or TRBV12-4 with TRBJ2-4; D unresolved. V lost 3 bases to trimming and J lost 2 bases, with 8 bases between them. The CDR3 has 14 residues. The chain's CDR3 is CASSLVETKNIQYF. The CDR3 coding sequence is TGTGCCAGCAGTTTGGTGGAGACCAAAAACATTCAGTACTTC.

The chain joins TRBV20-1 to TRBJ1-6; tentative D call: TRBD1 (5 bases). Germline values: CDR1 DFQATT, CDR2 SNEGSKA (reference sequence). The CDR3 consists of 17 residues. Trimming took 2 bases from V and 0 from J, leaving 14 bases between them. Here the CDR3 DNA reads TGCAGTGCTAGATTAAGAGCAGGGAGCTCCTATAATTCACCCCTCCACTTT. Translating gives CSARLRAGSSYNSPLHF.

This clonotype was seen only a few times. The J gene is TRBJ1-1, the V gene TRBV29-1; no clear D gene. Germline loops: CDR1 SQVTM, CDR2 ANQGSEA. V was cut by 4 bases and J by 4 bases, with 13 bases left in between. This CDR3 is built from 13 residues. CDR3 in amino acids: CSVGGPGGTEAFF. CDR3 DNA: TGCAGCGTTGGTGGCCCCGGAGGCACTGAAGCTTTCTTT.

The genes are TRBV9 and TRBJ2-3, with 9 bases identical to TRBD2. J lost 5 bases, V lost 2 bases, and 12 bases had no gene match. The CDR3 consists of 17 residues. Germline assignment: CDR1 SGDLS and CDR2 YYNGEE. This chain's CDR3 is CASSVRGGGATRDTQYF. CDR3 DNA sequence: TGTGCCAGCAGCGTCCGCGGGGGGGGCGCCACAAGAGATACGCAGTATTTT.

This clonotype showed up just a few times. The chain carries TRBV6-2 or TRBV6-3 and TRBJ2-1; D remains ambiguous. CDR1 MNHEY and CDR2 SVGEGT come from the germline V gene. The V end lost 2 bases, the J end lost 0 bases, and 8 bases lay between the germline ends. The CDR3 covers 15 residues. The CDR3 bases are TGTGCCAGCAGTTACGGCGGACCCTCCTACAATGAGCAGTTCTTC. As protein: CASSYGGPSYNEQFF.

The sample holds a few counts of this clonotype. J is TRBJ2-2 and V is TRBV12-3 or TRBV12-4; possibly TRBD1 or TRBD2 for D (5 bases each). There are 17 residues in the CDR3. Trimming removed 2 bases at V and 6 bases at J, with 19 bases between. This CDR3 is CASSLWDLNYGAGELFF. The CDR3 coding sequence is TGTGCCAGCAGTTTATGGGACCTGAATTACGGGGCCGGGGAGCTGTTTTTT.

The CDR3 region has the DNA TGTGCCAGCTCACCACCGAACGCGGGAGGGCCGAATGAGCAGTTCTTC. It yields the protein CASSPPNAGGPNEQFF. V and J are TRBV18 and TRBJ2-1; 9 bases are shared with TRBD2. The V gene's germline CDR1 is KGHSH and CDR2 LQKENI. The CDR3 has 16 residues. V shed 0 bases and J 7 bases; nucleotides not matched to a gene: 7.

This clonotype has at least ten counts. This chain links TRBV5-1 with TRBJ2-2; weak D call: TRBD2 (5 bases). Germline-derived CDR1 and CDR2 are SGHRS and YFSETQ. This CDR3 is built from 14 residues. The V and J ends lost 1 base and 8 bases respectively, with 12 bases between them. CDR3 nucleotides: TGCGCCAGCAGCTTGTTAATCCGCGGGGGGGAGCTGTTTTTT. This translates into CASSLLIRGGELFF.

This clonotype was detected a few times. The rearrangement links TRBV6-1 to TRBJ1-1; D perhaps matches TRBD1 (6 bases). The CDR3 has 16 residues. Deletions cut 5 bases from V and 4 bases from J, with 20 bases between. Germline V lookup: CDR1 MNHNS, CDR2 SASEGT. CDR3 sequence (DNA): TGTGCCAGCAGTCGGCGTTATGACAGGCTAATCACTGAAGCTTTCTTT. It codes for CASSRRYDRLITEAFF.

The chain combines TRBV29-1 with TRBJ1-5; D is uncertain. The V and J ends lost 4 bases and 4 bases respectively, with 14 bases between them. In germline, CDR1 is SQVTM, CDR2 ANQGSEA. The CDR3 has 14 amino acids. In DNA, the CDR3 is TGCAGCGTTGTCTTGGGCAGCGCTAATCAGCCCCAGCATTTT. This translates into CSVVLGSANQPQHF. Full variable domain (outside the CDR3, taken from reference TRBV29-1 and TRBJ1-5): SAVISQKPSRDICQRGTSLTIQCQVDSQVTMMFWYRQQPGQSLTLIATANQGSEATYESGFVIDKFPISRPNLTFSTLTVSNMSPEDSSIYLCSVVLGSANQPQHFGDGTRLSIL.

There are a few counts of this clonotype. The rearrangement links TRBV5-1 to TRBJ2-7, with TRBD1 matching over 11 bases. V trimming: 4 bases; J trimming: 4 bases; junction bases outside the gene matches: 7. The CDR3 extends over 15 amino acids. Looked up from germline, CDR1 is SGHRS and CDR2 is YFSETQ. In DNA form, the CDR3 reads TGCGCCAGCAGCCCACGGACAGGGGGCGGTTACGAGCAGTACTTC. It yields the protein CASSPRTGGGYEQYF.

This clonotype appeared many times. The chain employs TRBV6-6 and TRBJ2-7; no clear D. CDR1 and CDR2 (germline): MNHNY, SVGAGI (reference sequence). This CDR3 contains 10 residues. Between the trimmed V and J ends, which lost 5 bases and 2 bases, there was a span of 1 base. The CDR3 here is CASSTYEQYV. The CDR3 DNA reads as TGTGCCAGCAGTACCTACGAGCAGTACGTC.

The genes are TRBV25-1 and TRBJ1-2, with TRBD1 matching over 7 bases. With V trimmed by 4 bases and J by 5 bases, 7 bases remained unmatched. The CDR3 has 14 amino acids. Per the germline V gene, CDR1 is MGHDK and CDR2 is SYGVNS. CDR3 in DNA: TGTGCCAGCAGTGGCTCGGGACAGATTTATGGCTACACCTTC. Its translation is CASSGSGQIYGYTF.

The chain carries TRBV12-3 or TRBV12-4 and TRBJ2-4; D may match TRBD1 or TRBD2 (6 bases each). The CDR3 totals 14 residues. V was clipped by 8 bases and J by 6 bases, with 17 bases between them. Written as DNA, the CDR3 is TGTGCCAGCCACGCGGGGCAGGGGAGAAACATTCAGTACTTC. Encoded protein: CASHAGQGRNIQYF.

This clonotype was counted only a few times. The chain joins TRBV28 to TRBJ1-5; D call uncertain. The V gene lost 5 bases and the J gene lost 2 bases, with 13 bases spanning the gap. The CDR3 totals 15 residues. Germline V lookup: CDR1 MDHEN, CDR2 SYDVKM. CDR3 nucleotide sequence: TGTGCCAGCAGTCCGGGTGGGGATGGCAATCAGCCCCAGCATTTT. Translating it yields CASSPGGDGNQPQHF.

The CDR3 protein is CASSHGSSGANVLTF. CDR3 sequence (DNA): TGCGCCAGCAGCCATGGTAGCTCTGGGGCCAACGTCCTGACTTTC. This chain connects TRBV4-3 to TRBJ2-6; D remains ambiguous. Germline assignment: CDR1 LGHNA and CDR2 YSLEER. The germline V and J ends were trimmed by 3 bases and 0 bases, with 6 bases remaining between them. This CDR3 contains 15 residues.

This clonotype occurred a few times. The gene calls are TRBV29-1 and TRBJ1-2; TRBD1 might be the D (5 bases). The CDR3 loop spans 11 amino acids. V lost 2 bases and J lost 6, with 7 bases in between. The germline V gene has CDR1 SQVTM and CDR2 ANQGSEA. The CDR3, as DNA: TGCAGCGTTGAAATAGGGGATGGCTACACCTTC. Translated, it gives CSVEIGDGYTF.

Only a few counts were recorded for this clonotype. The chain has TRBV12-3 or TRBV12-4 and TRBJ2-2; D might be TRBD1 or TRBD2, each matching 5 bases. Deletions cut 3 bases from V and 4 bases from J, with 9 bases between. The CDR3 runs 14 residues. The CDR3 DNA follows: TGTGCCAGCAGTTTTCAGGGACGCACCGGGGAGCTGTTTTTT. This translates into CASSFQGRTGELFF.

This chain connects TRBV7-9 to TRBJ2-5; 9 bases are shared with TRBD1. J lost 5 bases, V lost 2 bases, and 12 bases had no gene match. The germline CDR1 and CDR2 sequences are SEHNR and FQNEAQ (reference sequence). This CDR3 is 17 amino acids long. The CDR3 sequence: CASSLSAWDRVGETQYF. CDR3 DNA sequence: TGTGCCAGCAGCTTAAGCGCTTGGGACAGGGTAGGGGAGACCCAGTACTTC.

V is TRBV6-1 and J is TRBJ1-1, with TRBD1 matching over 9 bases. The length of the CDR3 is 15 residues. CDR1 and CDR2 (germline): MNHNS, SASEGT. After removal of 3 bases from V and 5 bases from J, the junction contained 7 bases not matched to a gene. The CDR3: CASSDGTGRGTEAFF. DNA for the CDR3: TGTGCCAGCAGTGACGGGACAGGGAGAGGTACTGAAGCTTTCTTT.

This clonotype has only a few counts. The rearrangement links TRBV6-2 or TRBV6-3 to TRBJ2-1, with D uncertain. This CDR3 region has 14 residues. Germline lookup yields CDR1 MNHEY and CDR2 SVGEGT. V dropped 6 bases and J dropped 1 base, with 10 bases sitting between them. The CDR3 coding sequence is TGTGCCAGCAGAGAGACGAGGTCCTACAATGAGCAGTTCTTC. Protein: CASRETRSYNEQFF.

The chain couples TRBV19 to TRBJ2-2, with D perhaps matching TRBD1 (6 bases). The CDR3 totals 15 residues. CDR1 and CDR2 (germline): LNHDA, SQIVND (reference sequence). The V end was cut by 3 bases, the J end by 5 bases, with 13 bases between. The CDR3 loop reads CASSIQTGKTGELFF. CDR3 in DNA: TGTGCCAGTAGTATCCAAACAGGGAAGACCGGGGAGCTGTTTTTT.

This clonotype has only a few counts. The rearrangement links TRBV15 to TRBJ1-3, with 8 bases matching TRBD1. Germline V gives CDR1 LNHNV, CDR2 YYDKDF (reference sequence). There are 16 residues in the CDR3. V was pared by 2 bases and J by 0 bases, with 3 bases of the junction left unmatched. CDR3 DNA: TGTGCCACCAGCAGAAACAGGGGGAACTCTGGAAACACCATATATTTT. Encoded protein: CATSRNRGNSGNTIYF.

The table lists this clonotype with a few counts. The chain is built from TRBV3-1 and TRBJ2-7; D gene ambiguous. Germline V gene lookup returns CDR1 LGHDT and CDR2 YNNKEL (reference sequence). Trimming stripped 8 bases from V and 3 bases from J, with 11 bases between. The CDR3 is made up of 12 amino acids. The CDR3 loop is CASGFIYYEQYF. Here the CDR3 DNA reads TGTGCCAGCGGGTTCATCTACTACGAGCAGTACTTC.

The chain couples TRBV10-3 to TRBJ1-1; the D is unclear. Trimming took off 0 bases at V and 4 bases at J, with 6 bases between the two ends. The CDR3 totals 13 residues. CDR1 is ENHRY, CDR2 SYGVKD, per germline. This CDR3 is CAISESRVTEAFF. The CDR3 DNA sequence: TGTGCCATCAGTGAGTCCCGGGTCACTGAAGCTTTCTTT.